Here is one T cell receptor (beta chain) with its context. Its antigen is unknown. The germline V and J ends were trimmed by 5 bases and 2 bases, with 15 bases remaining between them. The length of the CDR3 is 15 residues. The sample is drawn from a study of T cell repertoires in aging, cancer and after chemotherapy. Study-wide points: Healthy donors lost TCR diversity with age mainly through richness, cancer patients through richness and evenness. Median generation probability rose over the chemotherapy interval in each cancer cohort, suggesting rebound thymic output.

The template was genomic DNA from peripheral blood, not RNA. A mixed TRB-A/B primer pool amplified rearranged TRB by multiplex touch-down PCR. TCRdb passed the multiplex PCR reads through MiXCR, listing each CDR3 protein once. The top ten clones hold 3.5% of a sample with 9,300 or so distinct CDR3 sequences, under 45% of them seen once. The chain carries TRBV12-3 or TRBV12-4 and TRBJ1-2; D gene unclear. The source is a human donor in good health. Input material: blood. CDR3 in amino acids: CASSEDVLRNYGYTF. CDR3 in DNA: TGTGCCAGCAGTGAAGACGTACTACGAAACTATGGCTACACCTTC.